This entry lists 3 T cell receptor beta chains sequenced from one sample in a study of blood T cell repertoires in COVID-19. Using immunoSEQ multiplex PCR, the repertoire was profiled, and TCRdb retains in-frame clones only, with some absent. The sample comprises 100,000 to 150,000 clones, about four fifths of which are singletons, and 9.7% rests with the top ten. The sample consisted of peripheral blood. The receptors come from a man in his forties with active or convalescent COVID-19.

This rearrangement joins TRBV12-3 or TRBV12-4 to TRBJ2-3; no firm D call. V was shortened by 6 bases and J by 0 bases, with 7 bases between the two germline ends. This CDR3 has 13 residues. CDR3 bases: TGTGCCAGCAGGGCTGCTAGCACAGATACGCAGTATTTT. This translates into CASRAASTDTQYF.

This clone was detected a few times. The chain recombines TRBV6-5 with TRBJ2-7; D not resolved. The germline gives CDR1 MNHEY, CDR2 SVGAGI. Trimming cost V 6 bases and J 0 bases, with 12 bases left between them. The CDR3 has 14 residues. The CDR3 nucleotides are TGTGCCAGCAGACTTACTTACAGCTCCTACGAGCAGTACTTC. It codes for CASRLTYSSYEQYF.

The rearrangement uses TRBV29-1 and TRBJ1-2; D unclear. The CDR3 contains 10 residues. The germline V gene encodes CDR1 SQVTM and CDR2 ANQGSEA. V lost 0 bases and J lost 8, with 4 bases in between. The CDR3, as DNA: TGCAGCGTTGAAGATGCGGGCTACACCTTC. The encoded protein is CSVEDAGYTF.